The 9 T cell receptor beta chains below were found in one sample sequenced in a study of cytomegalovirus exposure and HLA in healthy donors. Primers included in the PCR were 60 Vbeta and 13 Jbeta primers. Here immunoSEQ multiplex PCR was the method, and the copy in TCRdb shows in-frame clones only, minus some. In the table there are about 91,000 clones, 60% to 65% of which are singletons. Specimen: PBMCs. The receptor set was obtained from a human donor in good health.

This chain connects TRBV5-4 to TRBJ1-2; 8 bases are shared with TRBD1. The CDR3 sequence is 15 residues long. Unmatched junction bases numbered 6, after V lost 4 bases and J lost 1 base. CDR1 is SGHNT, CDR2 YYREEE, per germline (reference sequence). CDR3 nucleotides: TGTGCCAGCAGCACCGGACAGGGATTTAACTATGGCTACACCTTC. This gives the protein CASSTGQGFNYGYTF.

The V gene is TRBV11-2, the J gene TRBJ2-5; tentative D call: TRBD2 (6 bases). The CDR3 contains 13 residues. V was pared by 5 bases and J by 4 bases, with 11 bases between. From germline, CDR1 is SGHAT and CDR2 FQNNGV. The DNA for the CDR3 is TGTGCCAGCAGCGCGACTAGTTCAGAGACCCAGTACTTC. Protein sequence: CASSATSSETQYF.

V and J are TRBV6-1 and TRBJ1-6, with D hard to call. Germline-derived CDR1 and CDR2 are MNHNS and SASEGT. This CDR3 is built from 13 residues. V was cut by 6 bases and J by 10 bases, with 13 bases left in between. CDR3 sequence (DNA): TGTGCCAGCAGAGGCGGGCCCCGATCACCCCTCCACTTT. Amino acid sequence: CASRGGPRSPLHF.

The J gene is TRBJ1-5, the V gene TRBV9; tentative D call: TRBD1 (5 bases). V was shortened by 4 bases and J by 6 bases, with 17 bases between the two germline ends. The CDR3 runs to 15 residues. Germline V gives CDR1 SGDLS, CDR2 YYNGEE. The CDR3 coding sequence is TGTGCCAGCAGCCCGGGGACGGGGGGGTTTCAGCCCCAGCATTTT. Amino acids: CASSPGTGGFQPQHF.

The CDR3: CASSSTRRGTYEQYF. The CDR3 nucleotides are TGTGCCAGTAGTTCGACTAGGCGTGGAACCTACGAGCAGTACTTC. The rearrangement joins TRBV19 to TRBJ2-7; maybe TRBD2 (6 bases). Germline CDR1 is LNHDA and CDR2 is SQIVND (reference sequence). Trimming left V 5 bases short and J 2 bases short, with 16 bases between. The CDR3 spans 15 residues.

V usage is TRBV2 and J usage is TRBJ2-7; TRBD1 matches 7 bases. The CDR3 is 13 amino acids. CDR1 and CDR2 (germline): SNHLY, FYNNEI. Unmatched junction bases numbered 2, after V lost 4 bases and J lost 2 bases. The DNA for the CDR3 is TGTGCCAGCAGTGGGGGACAGACCTACGAGCAGTACTTC. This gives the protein CASSGGQTYEQYF.

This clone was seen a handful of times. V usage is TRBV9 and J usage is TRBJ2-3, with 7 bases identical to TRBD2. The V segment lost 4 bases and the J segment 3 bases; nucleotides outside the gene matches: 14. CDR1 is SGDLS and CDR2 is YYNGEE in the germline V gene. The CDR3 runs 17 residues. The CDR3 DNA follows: TGTGCCAGCAGCCGGAAAGGCCGGGGGGAATGGACAGATACGCAGTATTTT. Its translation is CASSRKGRGEWTDTQYF.

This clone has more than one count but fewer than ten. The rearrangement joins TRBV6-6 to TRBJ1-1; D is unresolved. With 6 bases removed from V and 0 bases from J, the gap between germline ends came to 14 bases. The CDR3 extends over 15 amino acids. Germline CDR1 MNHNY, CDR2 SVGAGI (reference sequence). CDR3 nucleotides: TGTGCCAGCAGCACAACCGGGGTTCTGAACACTGAAGCTTTCTTT. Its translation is CASSTTGVLNTEAFF.

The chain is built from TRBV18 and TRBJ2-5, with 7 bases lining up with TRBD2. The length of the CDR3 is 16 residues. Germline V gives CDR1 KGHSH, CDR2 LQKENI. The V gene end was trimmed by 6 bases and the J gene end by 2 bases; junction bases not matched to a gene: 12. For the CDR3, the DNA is TGTGCCAGCTCCGGGTCTCCCCGGGGGGTACAAGAGACCCAGTACTTC. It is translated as CASSGSPRGVQETQYF.